Detailed here is one TCR beta chain. Its antigen is not identified. The CDR3 is 13 residues long. Germline V gene sequence: CDR1 MDHEN, CDR2 SYDVKM. Trimming left V 6 bases short and J 4 bases short, with 12 bases between. This sample is part of a study of Ad26.COV2.S vaccination and SARS-CoV-2 variants. Study summary: Enrollment placed the donor in the COV1001 Ad26.COV2.S trial arm. The study gave Ad26.COV2.S intramuscularly, once or twice 56 days apart.

The data were produced by immunoSEQ multiplex PCR, yet TCRdb's version contains in-frame clones alone and is incomplete. The table lists roughly 350,000 clones, 85% to 90% of them singletons, with 5% in the top ten. Study results and caveats: Following vaccination, spike-specific CD8+ and CD4+ T cell responses reportedly exhibited substantial breadth.

Treatment reported: approximately 18 received Ad26.COV2.S at low or high dose, single or two shots; about 5 received placebo; per-sample allocation not given. The study sampled participants on day 63 after the first vaccine or placebo injection. This specimen consisted of peripheral blood, obtained in a trial of Ad26.COV2.S vaccine versus placebo. This chain uses TRBV28 with TRBJ1-1; weak D call: TRBD1 (5 bases). The receptor comes from a person between 18 and 65 years old who received the Ad26.COV2.S COVID-19 vaccine or a placebo. DNA of the CDR3: TGTGCCAGCAGGCCGGGGGGAGGCACTGAAGCTTTCTTT. Its translation is CASRPGGGTEAFF.